This TCR beta chain was recorded in a study of T cell responses to AZD1222 COVID-19 vaccine. Sequencing used immunoSEQ multiplex PCR; TCRdb keeps in-frame clones, though not all of them. The profile shows over 120,000 clones, about 93% of them singletons. This CDR3 is 13 amino acids long. Per the germline V gene, CDR1 is SGHRS and CDR2 is YFSETQ. Trimming shortened V by 3 bases and J by 4 bases, and 11 bases separated the two germline ends. Specimen: peripheral blood, collected on day 0 of AZD1222 vaccination. The receptor was derived from an adult in good health. J is TRBJ2-7 and V is TRBV5-1, with a tentative D call TRBD1 (6 bases). The CDR3 DNA reads TGCGCCAGCAGCTCCCAGACAGGTTACGAGCAGTACTTC. Protein: CASSSQTGYEQYF.